This T cell receptor (beta chain) was documented in a study of T cells expressing NK-cell markers (dated by TCRdb to 2020 to 2022). Study-wide context: Three sorted T-cell subsets (CD3+CD56+NKG2C+, CD3+CD56+NKG2C- and CD3+CD56-NKG2C+) from about 8 donors had their TCR beta-chain repertoires profiled. Sequencing of the libraries produced 2 x 150 bp reads on Illumina HiSeq 2000/2500, MiSeq or NextSeq. Seven of the eight sequenced donors were HCMV-seropositive and one was HCMV-seronegative. Randomly selected healthy volunteers, three men and five women, were used as the eight sequenced donors. Paper-wide results and their limitations: In a handful of donors, the dominant CD3+CD56+NKG2C+ clonotypes were among the top 10 CD8+ clonotypes and accounted for roughly 1.0-8% of CD8+ T cells. Those dominant clonotypes were again the most abundant among CD3+CD56-NKG2C+ cells in a handful of donors, at roughly 25-65%. It remained unclear whether the expanded NKG2C-expressing T cell clones were specific for HCMV antigens.

CDR1 is given as MNHEY and CDR2 as SMNVEV, both from the germline V gene (reference sequence). The CDR3 covers 16 residues, taking in both the cysteine and the phenylalanine. No DNA is recorded. Sequencing relied on an Illumina HiSeq 2000. 5'RACE template switching, by which a universal primer site and unique molecular identifiers were added, was used to make TCR beta cDNA libraries. cDNA synthesis was primed from the TCR beta constant segment and was followed by two successive PCR amplification steps. As for the authors' bioinformatics: MIGEC was used to demultiplex reads and group the reads by UMI, and MiTCR was used to assemble and quantify clonotypes. To exclude erroneous sequences, only TCR cDNA sequences supported by at least two reads were retained. The tcR package was used for downstream repertoire analysis, and clonotypes were matched across fractions by CDR3 nucleotide sequence plus V segment. VDJmatch was used to annotate antigen specificity against VDJdb, with one amino acid substitution allowed in CDR3. TCRdb reprocessed the reads, so every CDR3 protein sequence counts as one entry and DNA is not shown. The V and J calls shown here were made by TCRdb, not taken from the authors' results. The sample table gives hundreds of thousands of distinct CDR3 sequences. Clones ranked in the top ten supply roughly 3.4% of the sample.

As concerns this clonotype: What antigen it recognizes has not been identified.

A commercial ELISA kit detecting HCMV-specific IgG in serum was used to determine HCMV serostatus. Peripheral blood mononuclear cells were isolated from blood by Ficoll density gradient centrifugation. In this chain, TRBV27 is recombined with TRBJ2-7; TCRdb selects TRBD1, and the lack of DNA leaves this call unchecked. The receptor comes from a man aged 18 to 29 in good health. Donor details come from another sample of the same person, matched by shared clones. The sample taken for sequencing was blood T cells: a sorted CD56 or NKG2C T cell subset, CD4+ or CD8+ T cells, or bulk PBMC T cells (not recorded which). The CDR3 region reads CASSLGPGTDIYEQYF.